A selection of T cell receptor beta chains follows, all from one sample in a study of post-analysis software for immune sequencing data. TCRdb called the PCR reads again in MiXCR, with one record for every CDR3 protein. The repertoire has approximately 660,000 distinct CDR3 sequences, 55% to 70% of them found once; the top ten carry about 11%. The sample taken for sequencing was blood. The receptors stem from a girl aged 2 to 9 with multiple sclerosis. Each CDR3 is given with its conserved first and last residue. A D gene is named only where the DNA matches it firmly. Size values are once, few and many counts, or a class for expanded clones, and some rows have none.

j_call: TRBJ2-5; clone_size: NA; v_call: TRBV5-5; d_call: TRBD1; cdr3_nt: TGTGCCAGCAGCAACGGACAGGCGGCGGAGACCCAGTACTTC; cdr3_aa: CASSNGQAAETQYF
j_call: TRBJ2-6; clone_size: NA; v_call: TRBV10-3; d_call: NA; cdr3_nt: TGTGCCACCGCTGGGGGCACAGGGGCCAACGTCCTGACTTTC; cdr3_aa: CATAGGTGANVLTF
j_call: TRBJ2-7; clone_size: NA; v_call: TRBV29-1; d_call: NA; cdr3_nt: TGCAGCGTTCTGAGTACGGGCGAGCAGTACTTC; cdr3_aa: CSVLSTGEQYF
j_call: TRBJ2-3; clone_size: NA; v_call: TRBV6-2/TRBV6-3; d_call: NA; cdr3_nt: TGTGCCAGCGGACGAGGACTGGACCACACAGATACGCAGTATTTT; cdr3_aa: CASGRGLDHTDTQYF
j_call: TRBJ2-1; clone_size: NA; v_call: TRBV5-1; d_call: NA; cdr3_nt: TGCGCCAGCAGCTCAGTCGGGACACAATCCTACAATGAGCAGTTCTTC; cdr3_aa: CASSSVGTQSYNEQFF
j_call: TRBJ1-2; clone_size: NA; v_call: TRBV5-1; d_call: NA; cdr3_nt: TGCGCCAGCAGCTTGGAAGGACACCCTAACTATGGCTACACCTTC; cdr3_aa: CASSLEGHPNYGYTF
j_call: TRBJ2-5; clone_size: NA; v_call: TRBV12-3/TRBV12-4; d_call: NA; cdr3_nt: TGTGCCAGCAGTTTCGGGGGAAGACCAAATTCTTTCCAAGAGACCCAGTACTTC; cdr3_aa: CASSFGGRPNSFQETQYF
j_call: TRBJ2-3; clone_size: few; v_call: TRBV10-2; d_call: NA; cdr3_nt: TGCGCCAGCATCCCCGATACAGATACGCAGTATTTT; cdr3_aa: CASIPDTDTQYF
j_call: TRBJ1-1; clone_size: few; v_call: TRBV7-6; d_call: TRBD1; cdr3_nt: TGTGCCAGCAGCTTAGCCGGACAGGGGGCAGGTGAAGCTTTCTTT; cdr3_aa: CASSLAGQGAGEAFF
j_call: TRBJ2-7; clone_size: NA; v_call: TRBV9; d_call: NA; cdr3_nt: TGTGCCAGCACCCTAGGGAGCGGGACAACCTACGAGCAGTACTTC; cdr3_aa: CASTLGSGTTYEQYF
j_call: TRBJ1-5; clone_size: NA; v_call: TRBV2; d_call: NA; cdr3_nt: TGTGCCAGCAGTGAAGCGGGGGGCGGACAGCCCCAGCATTTT; cdr3_aa: CASSEAGGGQPQHF
j_call: TRBJ2-3; clone_size: few; v_call: TRBV6-1; d_call: NA; cdr3_nt: TGTGCCAGCCGGCCATGGGACAACACAGATACGCAGTATTTT; cdr3_aa: CASRPWDNTDTQYF
j_call: TRBJ1-1; clone_size: NA; v_call: TRBV25-1; d_call: NA; cdr3_nt: TGTGCCAGCAGTGAATCTTTTCCAGGTGGGGCCACTGAAGCTTTCTTT; cdr3_aa: CASSESFPGGATEAFF
j_call: TRBJ2-7; clone_size: NA; v_call: TRBV29-1; d_call: TRBD2; cdr3_nt: TGCAGTGCCGTGGCTAGCGGGAGTTCCTACGGGCAGTACTTC; cdr3_aa: CSAVASGSSYGQYF
j_call: TRBJ2-7; clone_size: NA; v_call: TRBV20-1; d_call: TRBD2; cdr3_nt: TGCAGTGCAACCTCTAGCGGGTGGGGCTACGAGCAGTACTTC; cdr3_aa: CSATSSGWGYEQYF
j_call: TRBJ2-5; clone_size: NA; v_call: TRBV10-3; d_call: NA; cdr3_nt: TGTGCCATCAGTGAGTCGTACCGGGACCAAGAGACCCAGTACTTC; cdr3_aa: CAISESYRDQETQYF
j_call: TRBJ2-1; clone_size: NA; v_call: TRBV28; d_call: TRBD2; cdr3_nt: TGTGCCAGCAGTCCTTCCCTAGCGGGAAACAATGAGCAGTTCTTC; cdr3_aa: CASSPSLAGNNEQFF
j_call: TRBJ2-1; clone_size: NA; v_call: TRBV29-1; d_call: NA; cdr3_nt: TGCAGCGTTGTTGAGCGGGCTCCGTACAATGAGCAGTTCTTC; cdr3_aa: CSVVERAPYNEQFF
j_call: TRBJ1-1; clone_size: NA; v_call: TRBV7-8; d_call: TRBD1; cdr3_nt: TGTGCCAGCAGCTTAGGGACAGGGGGCACGGCTTTCTTT; cdr3_aa: CASSLGTGGTAFF
j_call: TRBJ1-4; clone_size: NA; v_call: TRBV6-5; d_call: NA; cdr3_nt: TGTGCCAGCGGGGGAGGGACTAATGAAAAACTGTTTTTT; cdr3_aa: CASGGGTNEKLFF
j_call: TRBJ2-1; clone_size: NA; v_call: TRBV10-3; d_call: TRBD2; cdr3_nt: TGTGCCACAACTAGCGGGGGGGCCAGACGCTACAATGAGCAGTTCTTC; cdr3_aa: CATTSGGARRYNEQFF
j_call: TRBJ1-2; clone_size: NA; v_call: TRBV10-3; d_call: NA; cdr3_nt: TGTGCCATCAGTGCGTCGCCGGACTATGGCTACACCTTC; cdr3_aa: CAISASPDYGYTF
j_call: TRBJ2-5; clone_size: few; v_call: TRBV6-2/TRBV6-3; d_call: TRBD2; cdr3_nt: TGTGCCAGCAGTTATCCGGGACTAGCGGGGCACCAAGAGACCCAGTACTTC; cdr3_aa: CASSYPGLAGHQETQYF
j_call: TRBJ2-7; clone_size: NA; v_call: TRBV27; d_call: TRBD2; cdr3_nt: TGTGCCAGCAGTTTAAAGGCCCTAGCGGGAGTCTACGAGCAGTACTTC; cdr3_aa: CASSLKALAGVYEQYF
j_call: TRBJ1-5; clone_size: NA; v_call: TRBV10-3; d_call: NA; cdr3_nt: TGTGCCATCAGTGTTGACAGTAGCAATCAGCCCCAGCATTTT; cdr3_aa: CAISVDSSNQPQHF
j_call: TRBJ2-5; clone_size: few; v_call: TRBV3-1; d_call: NA; cdr3_nt: TGTGCCAGCAGCCAAGATTACGAGACCCAGTACTTC; cdr3_aa: CASSQDYETQYF
j_call: TRBJ2-1; clone_size: NA; v_call: TRBV7-6; d_call: TRBD2; cdr3_nt: TGTGCCAGCTCCCCAACTAGCGGGAACTACAATGAGCAGTTCTTC; cdr3_aa: CASSPTSGNYNEQFF
j_call: TRBJ2-7; clone_size: NA; v_call: TRBV20-1; d_call: NA; cdr3_nt: TGCAGTGCTAGAGATTCCCAGGCGCGAACCATACCCTCCTACGAGCAGTACTTC; cdr3_aa: CSARDSQARTIPSYEQYF
j_call: TRBJ2-7; clone_size: NA; v_call: TRBV29-1; d_call: TRBD2; cdr3_nt: TGCAGCGTTGAGGGGGACTACCCCGAAAGCTCCTACGAGCAGTACTTC; cdr3_aa: CSVEGDYPESSYEQYF
j_call: TRBJ2-7; clone_size: NA; v_call: TRBV29-1; d_call: TRBD2; cdr3_nt: TGCAGCGTGGGGGATAGCGGGACCCCCTACAAGCAGTACTTC; cdr3_aa: CSVGDSGTPYKQYF
j_call: TRBJ2-3; clone_size: few; v_call: TRBV5-1; d_call: TRBD2; cdr3_nt: TGCGCCAGCAGCTTCGGCGGGAGGGCCACAGATACGCAGTATTTT; cdr3_aa: CASSFGGRATDTQYF
j_call: TRBJ2-1; clone_size: NA; v_call: TRBV5-1; d_call: NA; cdr3_nt: TGCGCCAGCAGGATTCAGGGGACTTACAATGAGCAGTTCTTC; cdr3_aa: CASRIQGTYNEQFF
j_call: TRBJ2-5; clone_size: NA; v_call: TRBV5-1; d_call: TRBD1; cdr3_nt: TGCGCCAGCAGCTCCGGGACAGCAGAGCAGTACTTC; cdr3_aa: CASSSGTAEQYF
j_call: TRBJ1-5; clone_size: NA; v_call: TRBV6-4; d_call: TRBD1; cdr3_nt: TGTGCCAGCAGTGAAGAGGACAGGGATCCCCAGCATTTT; cdr3_aa: CASSEEDRDPQHF
j_call: TRBJ2-3; clone_size: NA; v_call: TRBV20-1; d_call: NA; cdr3_nt: TGCAGTGCTGGGGCTCCAAGTCGTGCTACAGATACGCAGTATTTT; cdr3_aa: CSAGAPSRATDTQYF
j_call: TRBJ2-7; clone_size: few; v_call: TRBV6-2/TRBV6-3; d_call: TRBD1; cdr3_nt: TGTGCCAGCAGTTCCCGGACAGGGCCCTTCATCTACGAGCAGTACTTC; cdr3_aa: CASSSRTGPFIYEQYF
j_call: TRBJ2-5; clone_size: few; v_call: TRBV7-6; d_call: NA; cdr3_nt: TGTGCCAGCAGCACACCGGGTCGCCAAGAGACCCAGTACTTC; cdr3_aa: CASSTPGRQETQYF
j_call: TRBJ2-5; clone_size: NA; v_call: TRBV11-2; d_call: TRBD1; cdr3_nt: TGTGCCAGCAGCTTAGATTATAGGACAGGGGGCCGTGAGACCCAGTACTTC; cdr3_aa: CASSLDYRTGGRETQYF
j_call: TRBJ2-7; clone_size: few; v_call: TRBV11-2; d_call: NA; cdr3_nt: TGTGCCAGCAGCTTAGAGCGGGCATACGAGCAGTACTTC; cdr3_aa: CASSLERAYEQYF
j_call: TRBJ1-5; clone_size: NA; v_call: TRBV5-5; d_call: NA; cdr3_nt: TGTGCCAGCAGCCGTTCGGTTGGGGATCAGCCCCAGCATTTT; cdr3_aa: CASSRSVGDQPQHF
j_call: TRBJ2-7; clone_size: once; v_call: TRBV7-6; d_call: NA; cdr3_nt: TGTGCCAGCAGCTTATTCCCGGTGCGAAGGGGCGAGCAGTACTTC; cdr3_aa: CASSLFPVRRGEQYF
j_call: TRBJ1-1; clone_size: few; v_call: TRBV11-2; d_call: NA; cdr3_nt: TGTGCCAGCAGCGGAGGTAGTCGACACAGAAACACTGAAGCTTTCTTT; cdr3_aa: CASSGGSRHRNTEAFF
j_call: TRBJ2-2; clone_size: few; v_call: TRBV6-5; d_call: NA; cdr3_nt: TGTGCCAGCAGTTACTCTTCGGGGGGCGCGCGAACCGGGGAGCTGTTTTTT; cdr3_aa: CASSYSSGGARTGELFF
j_call: TRBJ1-1; clone_size: once; v_call: TRBV7-2; d_call: TRBD1; cdr3_nt: TGTGCCAGCAGCCCTACAGGGGTAGTGGGAGCTTTCTTT; cdr3_aa: CASSPTGVVGAFF
j_call: TRBJ2-7; clone_size: few; v_call: TRBV5-1; d_call: NA; cdr3_nt: TGCGCCAGCAGCGTTACAGGGTCCCCAAACCTATACGAGCAGTACTTC; cdr3_aa: CASSVTGSPNLYEQYF
j_call: TRBJ2-7; clone_size: NA; v_call: TRBV20-1; d_call: TRBD2; cdr3_nt: TGCAGTGCTAGAGATGTCAAGCGGGGCTCCTACGAGCAGTACTTC; cdr3_aa: CSARDVKRGSYEQYF
j_call: TRBJ2-5; clone_size: NA; v_call: TRBV9; d_call: NA; cdr3_nt: TGTGCCAGCAGCGTAGTTCCGGGGGTCCAAGAGACCCAGTACTTC; cdr3_aa: CASSVVPGVQETQYF
j_call: TRBJ2-7; clone_size: once; v_call: TRBV29-1; d_call: NA; cdr3_nt: TGCAGCGTTGACGGCGGCACCTACGAGCAGTACTTC; cdr3_aa: CSVDGGTYEQYF
j_call: TRBJ2-6; clone_size: few; v_call: TRBV7-9; d_call: NA; cdr3_nt: TGTGCCAGCAGCTTAGTACAGCCGTCTGGGGCCAACGTCCTGACTTTC; cdr3_aa: CASSLVQPSGANVLTF
j_call: TRBJ1-5; clone_size: NA; v_call: TRBV24-1; d_call: NA; cdr3_nt: TGTGCCACCAGTGATCCCGGTTTGGGGCTAGGACAGCCCCAGCATTTT; cdr3_aa: CATSDPGLGLGQPQHF
j_call: TRBJ2-1; clone_size: NA; v_call: TRBV6-2/TRBV6-3; d_call: NA; cdr3_nt: TGTGCCAGCAGCCGCCGTGCCGGCTCCTACAATGAGCAGTTCTTC; cdr3_aa: CASSRRAGSYNEQFF
j_call: TRBJ2-2; clone_size: NA; v_call: TRBV20-1; d_call: TRBD2; cdr3_nt: TGCAGTGCTAGAGAGGCTAGCGGCACGAACACCGGGGAGCTGTTTTTT; cdr3_aa: CSAREASGTNTGELFF
j_call: TRBJ2-3; clone_size: NA; v_call: TRBV4-2; d_call: NA; cdr3_nt: TGTGCCAGCAGCCAAGATTGGCTTGGGGGAGATACGCAGTATTTT; cdr3_aa: CASSQDWLGGDTQYF